The 6 T cell receptor beta chains presented below share a single source sample, sequenced in a study of blood T cell repertoires in COVID-19. Assay used: immunoSEQ multiplex PCR; TCRdb lists only in-frame clones, some missing. Among some 190,000 clones listed, roughly three quarters were seen once. Sequencing input: PBMCs or T cells enriched from blood (not recorded which). All receptors derive from a woman aged 45-65 years with acute COVID-19.

The chain carries TRBV27 and TRBJ1-5, with D possibly matching TRBD1 (6 bases). Germline values: CDR1 MNHEY, CDR2 SMNVEV (reference sequence). This CDR3 region has 15 residues. Trimming removed 3 bases at V and 1 base at J, with 10 bases between. The CDR3 DNA is TGTGCCAGCAGTTTCGAGGGGGTGAGCAATCAGCCCCAGCATTTT. It codes for CASSFEGVSNQPQHF.

The rearrangement uses TRBV7-2 and TRBJ1-3; D unresolved. The V end lost 1 base, the J end lost 4 bases, and 11 bases lay between the germline ends. CDR1 and CDR2 from the germline V gene are SGHTA and FQGNSA. The CDR3 covers 15 residues. CDR3 DNA: TGTGCCAGCAGCTTAGGGCTCGGGTCGGGAAACACCATATATTTT. Protein sequence: CASSLGLGSGNTIYF.

This clone came up once. This sample also contains other DNA sequences that code for the same CDR3. The gene calls are TRBV5-1 and TRBJ2-3; TRBD2 might be the D (6 bases). Germline V gives CDR1 SGHRS, CDR2 YFSETQ. V lost 5 bases and J 3 bases, leaving 13 bases between the germline ends. The CDR3 runs to 14 residues. As DNA, the CDR3 is TGCGCCAGCAGTCTGGGGACTTCAACAGATACGCAGTATTTT. This gives the protein CASSLGTSTDTQYF.

V usage is TRBV5-4 and J usage is TRBJ1-2; tentatively, D is TRBD1 (5 bases). Germline CDR1 and CDR2: SGHNT and YYREEE (reference sequence). The CDR3 extends over 14 amino acids. With 6 bases removed from V and 4 bases from J, the gap between germline ends came to 16 bases. CDR3 coding DNA: TGTGCCAGCACCCATTGGAGGGGTAGCTATGGCTACACCTTC. It yields the protein CASTHWRGSYGYTF.

The rearrangement uses TRBV28 and TRBJ1-4, with 8 bases matching TRBD1. V was pared by 6 bases and J by 8 bases, with 8 bases of the junction left unmatched. Germline lookup yields CDR1 MDHEN and CDR2 SYDVKM. The CDR3 loop spans 14 amino acids. The chain's CDR3 is CASSNPGGIEKLFF. The CDR3 region has the DNA TGTGCCAGCAGCAATCCAGGGGGCATCGAAAAACTGTTTTTT.

This chain joins TRBV5-1 and TRBJ1-5; 11 positions match TRBD1. The CDR3 totals 15 residues. Germline V gene data show CDR1 as SGHRS and CDR2 as YFSETQ. V was clipped by 4 bases and J by 3 bases; unmatched bases: 3. The CDR3 loop is CASSTGQGANQPQHF. CDR3 nucleotide sequence: TGCGCCAGCAGCACCGGACAGGGGGCCAATCAGCCCCAGCATTTT.